This entry concerns a single T cell receptor (beta chain). The clone's antigen remains unknown. The CDR3 end is not reached by the read, which stops 3 residues before it; the germline J gene fills it in. This sample stems from a study of T cells in women clearing cervical HPV infection (dated 2018 in TCRdb). A note on the overall study: Cases were roughly 24 women with histologically confirmed HPV16-related CIN3 or worse, including a couple of invasive cancers. The controls were about two dozen women whose single incident HPV16 infection cleared within 12 months with no development of precancer or cancer. Case blood was taken at the visit when the lesion was first identified, whereas control blood was taken when infection was no longer detected. For cases, a median interval of 149 days, with an interquartile range of 90 to 200 days, was observed between lesion detection and blood sampling. HLA typing was available for only a few women, so HLA type could not be excluded as a confounder. An exploratory proof-of-principle case-control study, nested within the Guanacaste HPV Natural History Study in Costa Rica, was conducted to compare TCR repertoires across cervical HPV16 outcomes. Cases were matched to controls by age within five years and by the year the sample was collected. A median age of approximately 32 years was observed in cases versus roughly 38 in controls, and no significant differences in baseline characteristics were found. The parent cohort enrolled approximately 9,200 women aged 18 or older in Guanacaste, Costa Rica, during about 1992 to 1995 and followed them for approximately seven years. As quality controls, five blinded duplicates were added to each group, bringing the total to roughly 60 samples made up of 50 or so participants and some ten replicates. The full study reports these points: Cases had lower TRBV6-7 relative abundance than controls (about 0.1% versus 0.15%; Bonferroni P = 0.0008). Random forest classifiers combining richness and V gene abundances distinguished cases from controls with an estimated AUC of 0.83. The cross-sectional design could not show whether associations preceded infection or resulted from it; effector/memory subsets and HPV-specific T cells were not isolated. Significantly higher TCR repertoire richness was observed in CIN3+ cases than in controls across sequencing depths, whereas no difference in evenness was found. Because the number of T cells per sample was unknown, the richness differences could reflect varying T-cell content rather than repertoire biology.

The immunoSEQ assay used multiplex PCR to amplify TCR beta CDR3 regions from an average of roughly 1.2 ug of genomic DNA per sample. The assay corrected primer bias using a complete synthetic TCR repertoire to establish an amplification baseline. The amplicons were sequenced on the Illumina platform. The study's processing was this. Sequences were error-corrected by clustering with frequency ratios and a modified nearest-neighbor algorithm, then analyzed in the immunoSEQ Analyzer with IMGT gene definitions. At each rarefaction depth, TCR richness and evenness were averaged across 20 rarefaction repeats, and samples with fewer sequences than that depth were excluded. Wilcoxon rank sum tests with FDR correction were used to compare V, D and J gene relative abundances between the groups. For the blinded duplicates, the intraclass correlation was around 95% for TCR richness and averaged around 81% across 66 gene segments. What TCRdb holds here is the immuneACCESS table cut down to in-frame rearrangements. Part of the clones is not present; checked against another copy, under half of the missing clones reflect an unresolved V gene, and the others are unexplained. Clonal size and the V and J genes are those of that table, whereas D and trimming came from the DNA. The table for this sample shows about 36,000 clones. The ten largest clones add up to 1.5% to 2% of the sample.

Every participant had a single incident cervical HPV16 infection, and women with prevalent HPV16 infections were excluded. Cervical HPV DNA was detected with MY09/MY11 PCR, and genotyping was done with dot-blot hybridization. Roughly 15 mL of heparinized blood was centrifuged, after which the buffy coat was aliquoted, frozen at -30 degrees C, and then stored at -80 degrees C. QIAGEN kits were used to extract genomic DNA from buffy coat specimens. V drops 1 base and J drops 7 bases, leaving 4 bases in between. Including the terminal cysteine and phenylalanine, the CDR3 comprises 11 residues. Only the CDR3 bases that were read are kept: 24 of them, in frame from base 1.

The sequence came from a woman between 18 and 70 years old with a cervical HPV16 infection that either progressed to CIN3+ or cleared (not recorded which). Sequencing was carried out using blood buffy coat. The sequence is built from TRBV12-3 or TRBV12-4 and TRBJ1-1; the D gene cannot be resolved reliably. The CDR3 reads CASSLDSEAFF. The CDR3 DNA, read in part, is TGTGCCAGCAGTTTAGACAGTGAA.